This T cell receptor (beta chain) was documented in a study of T cells in Graves' hyperthyroidism and ophthalmopathy (dated by TCRdb to the late 2010s). Study-wide context: TCR V-J signatures able to tell the groups apart were searched for in a discovery cohort of more than 90 patients, of whom fewer than 45 had Graves' ophthalmopathy and 57 had stable Graves' hyperthyroidism. Once sampling was done, hyperthyroidism patients were given methimazole at a starting dose of 30 mg daily, whereas ophthalmopathy patients were given high-dose intravenous methylprednisolone. The study also compared thyroid tissue and blood T-cell repertoires from several Graves' hyperthyroidism patients. Prospective prediction of ophthalmopathy was tested in an independent validation cohort consisting of fewer than 20 hyperthyroidism patients and about 17 patients who later progressed to ophthalmopathy. The paper describes TCR Vbeta CDR3 sequencing of around 140 peripheral blood samples, made up of about 41 ophthalmopathy patients, over 70 hyperthyroidism patients and 17 progressor patients. For training and testing, the 110 or so patients in the discovery cohort were randomly divided in a 7:3 ratio. Results the study describes overall, beyond this receptor: In validation, the model predicted progression to ophthalmopathy with approximately 70% sensitivity and 72% to 85% specificity, a median of about 6.7 months before onset. A 13 V-J signature model separated ophthalmopathy from stable hyperthyroidism, with nearly 90% sensitivity and 81.08% specificity in cross-validation and 80%/75% in testing. Sample size was not statistically predetermined, and investigators were not blinded to group allocation. Most expanded thyroid clonotypes (frequency above 0.001) were also detected in blood, a finding suggesting that blood repertoires may reflect thyroid immune responses.

V lost 8 bases and J lost 7 bases, and the count of bases not matched to a germline gene is 13. Inclusive of the bounding cysteine and phenylalanine, the CDR3 is 14 residues long. Just CDR3 DNA is preserved here, 42 bases in frame from base 1. There are many counts of this clonotype. The clone's antigen remains unknown. The input lacks base qualities; no much larger clone sits a single base away. Amplification of TCR beta CDR3 regions was carried out from RNA transcripts. The TCR CDR3 was subjected to a first round of RT-PCR using the HTBI primer set and the Qiagen OneStep RT-PCR kit. A second multiplex PCR round built the libraries, followed by size selection and purification. Sequencing of the libraries was done on an Illumina HiSeq2000 using paired-end 100 bp reads. The source study handled its data this way. SOAPnuke was used to process the raw data, throwing out any read that contained adapters or uncalled bases, had a mean Phred below 15, or lacked an exact constant-primer or identifier match. High-quality paired reads were merged with COPE v1.2.5, and unique nucleotide sequences were defined as clonotypes. MiTCR v1.1 was used to align the clonotypes against IMGT TRBV, TRBD and TRBJ reference segments. The analysis included only V-J combinations with a frequency above 0.0001, which together covered more than 99% of the repertoires. The TCS score was defined as F50 (clonal expansion) divided by E x V (chaos), with BLOSUM62-based TCRdist calculated between CDR3 peptides within each V-J. Welch's t-statistics and random forest reduced around 520 V-J features to 10 to 15, which were used in a naive Bayes classifier (R e1071). Thyroid-blood repertoire similarity was quantified with the Morisita-Horn index. The public reads were run again by TCRdb, first through fastp at Q25 and then through MiXCR, and only productive beta chains were kept. Every CDR3 protein is listed once, alongside the most common genes and DNA of its rows. These V and J calls originate from TCRdb's pipeline instead of the authors' own analysis. The sample includes roughly 570,000 distinct CDR3 sequences, with about 43% observed a single time. The ten largest clonotypes hold about 20% of the sample.

Patients with uncontrolled infections, other autoimmune diseases, pregnancy or lactation were excluded. Clinical symptoms, serum thyroxine and TRAb, thyroid ultrasound, and orbital computed tomography formed the basis for the diagnoses. Trizol reagent was used to extract total RNA, and RNA quality was then checked on an Agilent 2100 Bioanalyzer. The chain uses TRBV12-3 or TRBV12-4 and TRBJ1-2; 7 central bases correspond to TRBD1. Sequenced material: peripheral blood or thyroid tissue (not recorded which). The origin of this receptor is an adult woman with Graves' disease, either hyperthyroidism or ophthalmopathy (not recorded which). Here is the DNA: TGTGCCAGCGCAAGTATGGGACAGAGGCCTGGCTACACCTTC. This encodes CASASMGQRPGYTF.